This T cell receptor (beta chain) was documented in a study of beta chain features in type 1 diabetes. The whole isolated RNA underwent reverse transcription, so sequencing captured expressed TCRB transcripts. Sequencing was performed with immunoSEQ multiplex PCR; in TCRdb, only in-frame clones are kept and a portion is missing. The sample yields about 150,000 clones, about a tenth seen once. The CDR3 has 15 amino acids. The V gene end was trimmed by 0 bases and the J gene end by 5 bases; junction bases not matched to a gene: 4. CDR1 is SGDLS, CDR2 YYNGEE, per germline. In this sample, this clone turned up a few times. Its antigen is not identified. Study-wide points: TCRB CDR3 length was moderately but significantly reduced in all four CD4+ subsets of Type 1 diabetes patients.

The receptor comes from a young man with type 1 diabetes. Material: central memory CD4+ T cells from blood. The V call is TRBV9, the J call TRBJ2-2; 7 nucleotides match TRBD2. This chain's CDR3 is CASSVVGRETGELFF. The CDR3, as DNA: TGTGCCAGCAGCGTAGTCGGGCGGGAGACCGGGGAGCTGTTTTTT.